This is a list of T cell receptor beta chains from one sample in a study of T cell responses to AZD1222 COVID-19 vaccine. Assay: immunoSEQ multiplex PCR; the TCRdb copy retains only in-frame clones and omits some. The table includes under 100,000 clones, 80% to 90% detected once. The starting material was peripheral blood, obtained on day 0 of AZD1222 vaccination. The origin of the receptors is an adult in good health. Each CDR3 is given with its conserved first and last residue. The order of the fields is D gene, V gene, clone size, J gene, CDR3 DNA, CDR3 protein. A D gene is named only where the DNA matches it firmly. Only part of the rows carry a size: once, few, many, or a class if the clone is expanded.

>.|TRBV29-1|.|TRBJ2-7
TGCAGCGTTTTTCGGCCTTACTCCTACGAGCAGTACTTC
CSVFRPYSYEQYF
>TRBD1|TRBV28|.|TRBJ1-6
TGTGCCAGCACTGCAGGGGACAGGGCTTCACCCCTCCACTTT
CASTAGDRASPLHF
>.|TRBV7-9|.|TRBJ2-1
TGTGCCAGCAGCTTAGCAGTTTACAATGAGCAGTTCTTC
CASSLAVYNEQFF
>TRBD2|TRBV28|.|TRBJ2-7
TGTGCCAGCAGCCCCGGGGGGGCGTCCTACGAGCAGTACTTC
CASSPGGASYEQYF
>.|TRBV7-2|.|TRBJ2-3
TGTGCCAGCAGCTTAGGACCGGGAGAGACAGATACGCAGTATTTT
CASSLGPGETDTQYF
>TRBD2|TRBV5-1|.|TRBJ2-3
TGCGCCAGCAGCTTTACTAGCGAGAAAAGCACAGATACGCAGTATTTT
CASSFTSEKSTDTQYF
>TRBD1|TRBV11-1|.|TRBJ1-2
TGTGCCAGCAGCTTCAGGGGGCGCCATACCTTC
CASSFRGRHTF
>TRBD2|TRBV28|.|TRBJ2-5
TGTGCCAGCAGGAAGCCGGGACTAGTCCAAGAGACCCAGTACTTC
CASRKPGLVQETQYF
>.|TRBV9|.|TRBJ2-5
TGTGCCAGCAGCTACCGAGGGACCGCCGGAGAGACCCAGTACTTC
CASSYRGTAGETQYF
>.|TRBV19|.|TRBJ2-3
TGTGCCAGTAGTATTCGGGGAAGGGGCACAGATACGCAGTATTTT
CASSIRGRGTDTQYF
>TRBD1|TRBV5-4|.|TRBJ2-5
TGTGCCAGCAGCTCCCCAGACAGGGGGAGTGGGACCCAGTACTTC
CASSSPDRGSGTQYF
>.|TRBV2|.|TRBJ1-5
TGTGCCAGCAGTGATTTTGAAAATCAGCCCCAGCATTTT
CASSDFENQPQHF
>.|TRBV29-1|.|TRBJ2-2
TGCAGCGTTGAGTCCTCAGTGGGCGGGGAGCTGTTTTTT
CSVESSVGGELFF
>.|TRBV6-2/TRBV6-3|few|TRBJ2-7
TGTGCCAGCAGTCTCGGGTACGAGCAGTACTTC
CASSLGYEQYF
>TRBD2|TRBV28|.|TRBJ2-5
TGTGCCAGCAGTACCTTTCAACTAGCGGGGGAAGAGACCCAGTACTTC
CASSTFQLAGEETQYF
>.|TRBV5-5|.|TRBJ2-3
TGTGCCAGCAGCCTGGGCGGCGGGAGCACAGATACGCAGTATTTT
CASSLGGGSTDTQYF
>.|TRBV7-8|.|TRBJ2-6
TGTGCCAGCAGCTTAGTTACAGGCTTCGGGGCCAACGTCCTGACTTTC
CASSLVTGFGANVLTF
>.|TRBV11-3|once|TRBJ2-7
TGTGCCAGCAGCTTAAGATCGATCGAGCAGTACTTC
CASSLRSIEQYF
>TRBD2|TRBV6-5|many|TRBJ2-1
TGTGCCAGCAGACCAGGACTAGCGGGAGTGGTTGGGCAGTTCTTC
CASRPGLAGVVGQFF
>TRBD2|TRBV18|few|TRBJ2-3
TGTGCCAGCTCACCAACTTCGGGTAGCGGGAGGACCACAGATACGCAGTATTTT
CASSPTSGSGRTTDTQYF
>TRBD1|TRBV11-2|.|TRBJ2-5
TGTGCCAGCAGCCCCGGGACAGGGGGCATAGAGACCCAGTACTTC
CASSPGTGGIETQYF
>.|TRBV21-1|.|TRBJ2-5
TGTGCCAGCAGCAAAGAGTTAGACAGTTTCCAAGAGACCCAGTACTTC
CASSKELDSFQETQYF
>.|TRBV6-5|once|TRBJ1-1
TGTGCCAGCAGTTACTCGGGGAGGATGGACACTGAAGCTTTCTTT
CASSYSGRMDTEAFF
>TRBD1|TRBV12-3/TRBV12-4|.|TRBJ1-2
TGTGCCAGCAGTTCAGGGGGTTATGGCTACACCTTC
CASSSGGYGYTF
>TRBD1|TRBV7-9|.|TRBJ2-7
TGTGCCAGCAGCCCCTTGGACAGGGGGGCCTACGAGCAGTACTTC
CASSPLDRGAYEQYF
>.|TRBV4-2|once|TRBJ2-3
TGTGCCAGCAGCCCCCAGGGCAGGGATACGCAGTATTTT
CASSPQGRDTQYF
>.|TRBV6-2/TRBV6-3|.|TRBJ1-5
TGTGCCAGCAGCCTCCCGGGCAGGGTCGATCAGCCCCAGCATTTT
CASSLPGRVDQPQHF
>.|TRBV9|.|TRBJ1-1
TGTGCCAGCAGCGTAGGCTCCACCATGAACACTGAAGCTTTCTTT
CASSVGSTMNTEAFF
>.|TRBV11-3|.|TRBJ1-3
TGTGCCAGCAGCGGGCAAGGAAACACCATATATTTT
CASSGQGNTIYF
>TRBD1|TRBV4-1|.|TRBJ1-5
TGCGCCAGCAGCCAAGATAGACAGGGGGCTGGTCAGCCCCAGCATTTT
CASSQDRQGAGQPQHF
>.|TRBV21-1|.|TRBJ2-1
TGTGCCAGCAGCAACCGGGCCAACAATGAGCAGTTCTTC
CASSNRANNEQFF
>TRBD1|TRBV4-2|.|TRBJ2-2
TGTGCCAGCAGCCAACCCGGGACAGGGGGCAACACCGGGGAGCTGTTTTTT
CASSQPGTGGNTGELFF
>.|TRBV11-3|.|TRBJ1-2
TGTGCCAGCAGCTTAGACTCAAACTATGGCTACACCTTC
CASSLDSNYGYTF
>TRBD2|TRBV7-3|.|TRBJ2-3
TGTGCCAGCAGCCCCGAGGGACTAGCGGGGGGCACAGATACGCAGTATTTT
CASSPEGLAGGTDTQYF
>TRBD1|TRBV6-5|.|TRBJ1-5
TGTGCCAGCAGCTGGACAGGACCTCGGGGTCAGCCCCAGCATTTT
CASSWTGPRGQPQHF
>.|TRBV19|few|TRBJ2-1
TGTGCCAGCTCCCTCGGCTCCTACAATGAGCAGTTCTTC
CASSLGSYNEQFF
>.|TRBV30|.|TRBJ1-5
TGTGCCTGGAGTGTACGCAGGGGCGAGCAGCCCCAGCATTTT
CAWSVRRGEQPQHF
>TRBD1|TRBV5-1|.|TRBJ2-1
TGCGCCAGCAGCCTCACCCTAAACAGGGGCGACAATGAGCAGTTCTTC
CASSLTLNRGDNEQFF
>.|TRBV19|once|TRBJ2-2
TGTGCCAGTAGTATAGTAGTCCAAGGGGAGCTGTTTTTT
CASSIVVQGELFF
>.|TRBV3-1/TRBV3-2|.|TRBJ2-7
TGTGCCAGCAGCCAAGGATCCACTAAACGGGACGGACCCTCCTACGAGCAGTACTTC
CASSQGSTKRDGPSYEQYF
>TRBD1|TRBV28|.|TRBJ2-1
TGTGCCAGCAGTAGACAGGGGGGATCCTACAATGAGCAGTTCTTC
CASSRQGGSYNEQFF
>.|TRBV28|.|TRBJ1-4
TGTGCCAGCAGTTATCGGGAGGAAAAACTGTTTTTT
CASSYREEKLFF
>TRBD1|TRBV11-2|.|TRBJ2-5
TGTGCCAGCAGCTATGGGACAGGGGGCGAACGGTCCCAGTACTTC
CASSYGTGGERSQYF
>.|TRBV4-3|few|TRBJ2-5
TGCGCCAGCAGCCATGACACTAGCCGAGAGACCCAGTACTTC
CASSHDTSRETQYF
>.|TRBV19|.|TRBJ1-1
TGTGCCAGTACAGGTCAGGGCGGCACTGAAGCTTTCTTT
CASTGQGGTEAFF
>.|TRBV19|.|TRBJ1-6
TGTGCCAGTAGTATCCCGTCACCCCTCCACTTT
CASSIPSPLHF
>TRBD2|TRBV10-3|.|TRBJ2-1
TGTGCCATCAGTGAGCCTCCGTGGACTAGCGAGTCCTACAATGAGCAGTTCTTC
CAISEPPWTSESYNEQFF
>TRBD2|TRBV11-3|.|TRBJ2-2
TGTGCCAGCAGCTCCCTCGGGAGGGGCACCGGGGAGCTGTTTTTT
CASSSLGRGTGELFF
>.|TRBV29-1|.|TRBJ1-2
TGCAGCGTTGAGGAGGGAAAGACTAACTATGGCTACACCTTC
CSVEEGKTNYGYTF
>.|TRBV12-3/TRBV12-4|.|TRBJ2-6
TGTGCCAGCAGTTTTGGGGCCAACGTCCTGACTTTC
CASSFGANVLTF
>TRBD1|TRBV6-6|once|TRBJ1-4
TGTGCCAGCAGTTCGACAGGGACGGCGCCTAATGAAAAACTGTTTTTT
CASSSTGTAPNEKLFF
>TRBD2|TRBV7-3|.|TRBJ2-1
TGTGCCAGCAGCCCAACCGGGACTAGCGGGTTTAATGAGCAGTTCTTC
CASSPTGTSGFNEQFF
>TRBD1|TRBV6-5|once|TRBJ2-7
TGTGCCAGTACAGGGGAATGGACCTACGAGCAGTACTTC
CASTGEWTYEQYF
>.|TRBV6-5|few|TRBJ1-5
TGTGCCAGCAGTACAACAGGGAATGTCGGTCAGCCCCAGCATTTT
CASSTTGNVGQPQHF
>.|TRBV5-1|.|TRBJ2-5
TGCGCCAGCAGCTTGGAGGGACAACAAGAGACCCAGTACTTC
CASSLEGQQETQYF
>.|TRBV10-1|few|TRBJ2-4
TGCGCCAGCAGTGATGGTGGCTTTCAGTACTTC
CASSDGGFQYF
>TRBD2|TRBV19|.|TRBJ2-1
TGTGCCAGTAGTACGGGACTATACAATGAGCAGTTCTTC
CASSTGLYNEQFF
>.|TRBV7-6|.|TRBJ2-7
TGTGCCAGCAGCCCCCTTCAGGGGAAAACCTACGAGCAGTACTTC
CASSPLQGKTYEQYF
>TRBD1|TRBV4-1|.|TRBJ1-5
TGCGCCAGCAGCCAAGATGGGAAGGGGACAGGGACTTGGAGTGGCAATCAGCCCCAGCATTTT
CASSQDGKGTGTWSGNQPQHF